This record covers a single T cell receptor beta chain. These data originate in a study of T cell responses to AZD1222 COVID-19 vaccine. The V gene's germline CDR1 is LGHDT and CDR2 YNNKEL (reference sequence). The CDR3 is 15 amino acids. Trimming at V came to 4 bases and at J to 3 bases, leaving 6 bases not matched to a gene. Sequenced by immunoSEQ multiplex PCR; TCRdb stores in-frame clones only, minus some. Of 45,000 to 70,000 clones in the sample, 89% were seen once. The source is an adult who received the AZD1222 COVID-19 vaccine. This rearrangement joins TRBV3-1 (or the pseudogene TRBV3-2) to TRBJ2-7, with TRBD2 identical over 10 bases. Sequencing used peripheral blood, obtained 28 days after the second AZD1222 dose. CDR3 sequence (DNA): TGTGCCAGCAGCCCCTGGCCTAGCGGGAGCTACGAGCAGTACTTC. This encodes CASSPWPSGSYEQYF.